A single sample is the source of the 2 T cell receptor beta chains below, sequenced in a study of cytomegalovirus exposure and HLA in healthy donors. The PCR had 60 Vbeta and 13 Jbeta primers. The table came from immunoSEQ multiplex PCR; TCRdb's copy has only in-frame clones and leaves some out. Seen here are 120,000 to 150,000 clones, 70% to 85% observed once, and the top ten hold 2.5%. The sample taken for sequencing was PBMCs. The source is a male donor in good health and CMV-seronegative.

The CDR3, as DNA: TGTGCCAGTATCGACTTGGGACAGATGAACACTGAAGCTTTCTTT. Translation: CASIDLGQMNTEAFF. The genes are TRBV19 and TRBJ1-1; 7 bases are a match to TRBD1. The CDR3 contains 15 residues. Trimming took 7 bases from V and 0 from J; bases not matched to a gene: 8. Germline V gives CDR1 LNHDA, CDR2 SQIVND (reference sequence).

This clone was seen only a few times. The J gene is TRBJ2-2, the V gene TRBV15; D unresolved. The V end was cut by 3 bases, the J end by 14 bases, with 13 bases between. Germline CDR1 and CDR2: LNHNV and YYDKDF (reference sequence). This CDR3 contains 12 residues. CDR3 DNA sequence: TGTGCCACCAGCAGGATGGGCAGGCTTCTGTTTTTT. It encodes CATSRMGRLLFF.